This entry features one T cell receptor beta chain sequence. Its antigen is unidentified. Sequenced by immunoSEQ multiplex PCR; TCRdb stores in-frame clones only, minus some. The top ten clones hold 1.3% to 1.5% of a sample with 150,000 or so clones, roughly 90% of them seen once. This record comes from a study of T cell responses to AZD1222 COVID-19 vaccine. The study's findings and limits: Nearly half of spike-specific TCRs reportedly target unmutated variant regions. Spike-wide vaccine-associated CD4 TCRs dominated at 160-218 and 743-854.

CDR1 is SGHTA, CDR2 FQGTGA, per germline. CDR3 length equals 17 residues. Trimming at V came to 5 bases and at J to 5 bases, leaving 14 bases not matched to a gene. This receptor was obtained from an adult in good health. Sequenced here: peripheral blood, sampled on day 0 of AZD1222 vaccination. The genes are TRBV7-3 and TRBJ1-1, with 10 bases that match TRBD1. CDR3 sequence (DNA): TGTGCCAGCAGCCCTACCCCCGGGACAGGGGTTGGAACTGAAGCTTTCTTT. Amino acid sequence: CASSPTPGTGVGTEAFF.